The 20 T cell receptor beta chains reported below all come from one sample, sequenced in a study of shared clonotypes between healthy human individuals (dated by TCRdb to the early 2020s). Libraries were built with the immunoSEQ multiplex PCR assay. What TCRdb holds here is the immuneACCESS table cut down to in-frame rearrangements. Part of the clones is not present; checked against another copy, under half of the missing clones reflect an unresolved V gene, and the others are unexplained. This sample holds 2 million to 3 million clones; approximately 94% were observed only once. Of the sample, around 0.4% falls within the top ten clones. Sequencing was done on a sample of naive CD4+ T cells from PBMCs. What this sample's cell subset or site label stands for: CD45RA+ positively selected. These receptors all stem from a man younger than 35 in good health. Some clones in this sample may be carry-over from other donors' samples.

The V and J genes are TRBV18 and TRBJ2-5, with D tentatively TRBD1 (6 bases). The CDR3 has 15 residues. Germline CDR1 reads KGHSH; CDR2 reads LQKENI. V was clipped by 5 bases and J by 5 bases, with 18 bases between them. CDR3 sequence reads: CASSSYPGEGETQYF. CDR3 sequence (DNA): TGTGCCAGCTCATCTTATCCAGGGGAAGGTGAGACCCAGTACTTC.

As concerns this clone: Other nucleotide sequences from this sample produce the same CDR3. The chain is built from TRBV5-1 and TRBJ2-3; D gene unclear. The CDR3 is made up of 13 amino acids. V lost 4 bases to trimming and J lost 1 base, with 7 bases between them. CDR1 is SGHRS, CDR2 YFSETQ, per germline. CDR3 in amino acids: CASSPQGTDTQYF. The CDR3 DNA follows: TGCGCCAGCAGCCCCCAGGGCACAGATACGCAGTATTTT.

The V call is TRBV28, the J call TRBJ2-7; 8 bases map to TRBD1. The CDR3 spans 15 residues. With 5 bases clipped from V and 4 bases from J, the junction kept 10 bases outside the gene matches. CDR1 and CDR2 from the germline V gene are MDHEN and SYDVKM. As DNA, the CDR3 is TGTGCCAGCAGTGTCACCGGGACAGGAAAGTACGAGCAGTACTTC. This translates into CASSVTGTGKYEQYF. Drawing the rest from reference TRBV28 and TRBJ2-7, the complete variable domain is DVKVTQSSRYLVKRTGEKVFLECVQDMDHENMFWYRQDPGLGLRLIYFSYDVKMKEKGDIPEGYSVSREKKERFSLILESASTNQTSMYLCASSVTGTGKYEQYFGPGTRLTVT.

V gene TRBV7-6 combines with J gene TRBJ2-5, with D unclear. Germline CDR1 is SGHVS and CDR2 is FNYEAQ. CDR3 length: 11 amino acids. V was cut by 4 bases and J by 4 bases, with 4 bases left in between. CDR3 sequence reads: CASSSTETQYF. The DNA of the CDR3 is TGTGCCAGCAGCTCTACAGAGACCCAGTACTTC. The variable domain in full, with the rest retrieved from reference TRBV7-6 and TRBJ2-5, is GAGVSQSPRYKVTKRGQDVALRCDPISGHVSLYWYRQALGQGPEFLTYFNYEAQQDKSGLPNDRFSAERPEGSISTLTIQRTEQRDSAMYRCASSSTETQYFGPGTRLLVL.

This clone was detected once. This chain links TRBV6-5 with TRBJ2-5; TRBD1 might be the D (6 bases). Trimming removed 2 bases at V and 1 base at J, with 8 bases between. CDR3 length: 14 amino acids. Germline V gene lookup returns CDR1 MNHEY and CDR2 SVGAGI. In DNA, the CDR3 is TGTGCCAGCAGTTACGGGACACTCCAAGAGACCCAGTACTTC. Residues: CASSYGTLQETQYF.

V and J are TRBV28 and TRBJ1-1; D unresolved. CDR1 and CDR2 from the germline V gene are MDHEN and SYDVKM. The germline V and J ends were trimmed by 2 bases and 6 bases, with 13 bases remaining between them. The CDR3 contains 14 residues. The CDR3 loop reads CASSLRHPGAEAFF. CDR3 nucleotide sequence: TGTGCCAGCAGTTTACGACACCCCGGGGCTGAAGCTTTCTTT.

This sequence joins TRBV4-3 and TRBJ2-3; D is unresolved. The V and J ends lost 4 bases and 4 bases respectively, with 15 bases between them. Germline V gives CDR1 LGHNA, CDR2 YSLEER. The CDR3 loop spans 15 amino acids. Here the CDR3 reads CASSLGPSGADTQYF. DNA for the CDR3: TGCGCCAGCAGCCTAGGGCCCTCTGGGGCAGATACGCAGTATTTT.

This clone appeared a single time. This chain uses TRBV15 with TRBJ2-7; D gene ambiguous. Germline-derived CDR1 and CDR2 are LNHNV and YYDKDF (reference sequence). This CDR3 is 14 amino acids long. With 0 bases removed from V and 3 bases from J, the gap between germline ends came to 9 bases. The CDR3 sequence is CATSRDPSHYEQYF. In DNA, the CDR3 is TGTGCCACCAGCAGAGATCCCAGCCACTACGAGCAGTACTTC.

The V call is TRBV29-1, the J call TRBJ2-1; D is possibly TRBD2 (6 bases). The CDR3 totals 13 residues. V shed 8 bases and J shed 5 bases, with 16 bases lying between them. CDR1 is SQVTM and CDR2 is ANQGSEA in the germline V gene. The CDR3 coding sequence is TGCAGCAGCCGAAGGGACTGGAACAATGAGCAGTTCTTC. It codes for CSSRRDWNNEQFF.

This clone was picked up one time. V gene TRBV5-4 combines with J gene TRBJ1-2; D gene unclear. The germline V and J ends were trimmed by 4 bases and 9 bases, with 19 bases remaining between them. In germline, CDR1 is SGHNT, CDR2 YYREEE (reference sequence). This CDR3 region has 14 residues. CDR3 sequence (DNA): TGTGCCAGCAGCCCGCTAGTTTCGGGGTCAAGCTACACCTTC. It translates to CASSPLVSGSSYTF.

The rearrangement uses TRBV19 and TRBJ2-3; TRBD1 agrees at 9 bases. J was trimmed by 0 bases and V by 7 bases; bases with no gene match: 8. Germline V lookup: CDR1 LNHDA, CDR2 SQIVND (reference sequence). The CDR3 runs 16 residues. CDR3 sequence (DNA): TGTGCCAGTACCCCGTGGACAGGGGCTAGCACAGATACGCAGTATTTT. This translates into CASTPWTGASTDTQYF.

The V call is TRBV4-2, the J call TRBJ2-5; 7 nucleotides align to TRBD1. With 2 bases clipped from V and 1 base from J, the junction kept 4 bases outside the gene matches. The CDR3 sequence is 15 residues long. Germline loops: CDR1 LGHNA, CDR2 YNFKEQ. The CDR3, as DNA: TGTGCCAGCAGCCAAAACAGACAGGGCCAAGAGACCCAGTACTTC. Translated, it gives CASSQNRQGQETQYF.

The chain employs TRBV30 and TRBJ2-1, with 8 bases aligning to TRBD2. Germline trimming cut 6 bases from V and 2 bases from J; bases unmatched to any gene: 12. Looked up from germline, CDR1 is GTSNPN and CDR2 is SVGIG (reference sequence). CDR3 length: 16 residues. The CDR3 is CACWMNGRGAYNEQFF. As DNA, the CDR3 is TGTGCCTGCTGGATGAACGGGAGGGGGGCCTACAATGAGCAGTTCTTC.

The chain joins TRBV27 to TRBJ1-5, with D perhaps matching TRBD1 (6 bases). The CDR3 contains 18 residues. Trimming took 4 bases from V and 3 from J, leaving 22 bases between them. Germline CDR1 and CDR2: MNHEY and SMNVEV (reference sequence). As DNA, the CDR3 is TGTGCCAGCAGTTCCCACCAGAACACAGGGAGTTACAATCAGCCCCAGCATTTT. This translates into CASSSHQNTGSYNQPQHF.

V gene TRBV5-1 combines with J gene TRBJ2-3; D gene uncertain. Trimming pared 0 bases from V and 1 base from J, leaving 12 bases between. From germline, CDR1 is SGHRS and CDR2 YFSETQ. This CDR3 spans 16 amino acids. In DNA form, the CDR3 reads TGCGCCAGCAGCTTGGGCCCGAGAGTAGGCACAGATACGCAGTATTTT. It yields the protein CASSLGPRVGTDTQYF.

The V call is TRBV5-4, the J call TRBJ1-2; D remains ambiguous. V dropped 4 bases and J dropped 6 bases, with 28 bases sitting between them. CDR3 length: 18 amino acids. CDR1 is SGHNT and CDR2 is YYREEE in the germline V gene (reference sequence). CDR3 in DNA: TGTGCCAGCAGCCCCTACGGCCAGGAGGGTCTGGCTTCCCATGGCTACACCTTC. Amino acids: CASSPYGQEGLASHGYTF.

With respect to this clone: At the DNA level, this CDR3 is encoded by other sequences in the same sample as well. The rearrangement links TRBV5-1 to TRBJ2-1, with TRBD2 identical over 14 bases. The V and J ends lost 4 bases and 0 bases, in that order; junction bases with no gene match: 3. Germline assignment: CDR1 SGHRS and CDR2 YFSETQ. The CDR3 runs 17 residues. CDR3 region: CASSPGTSGSSYNEQFF. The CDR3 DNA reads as TGCGCCAGCAGCCCTGGGACTAGCGGGAGCTCCTACAATGAGCAGTTCTTC. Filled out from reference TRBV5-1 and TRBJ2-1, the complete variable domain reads KAGVTQTPRYLIKTRGQQVTLSCSPISGHRSVSWYQQTPGQGLQFLFEYFSETQRNKGNFPGRFSGRQFSNSRSEMNVSTLELGDSALYLCASSPGTSGSSYNEQFFGPGTRLTVL.

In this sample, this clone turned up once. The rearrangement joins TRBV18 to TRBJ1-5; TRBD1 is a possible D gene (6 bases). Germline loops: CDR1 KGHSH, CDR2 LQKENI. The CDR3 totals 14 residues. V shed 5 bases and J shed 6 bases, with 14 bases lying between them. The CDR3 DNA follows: TGTGCCAGCTCATCGAACAGGGCGGGTCAGCCCCAGCATTTT. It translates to CASSSNRAGQPQHF.

CDR3 sequence (DNA): TGTGCCAGCAGTTTAGCATGGGATCCCTACAATGAGCAGTTCTTC. It codes for CASSLAWDPYNEQFF. The rearrangement uses TRBV28 and TRBJ2-1; D is uncertain. CDR3 size: 15 residues. V was trimmed by 2 bases and J by 2 bases, leaving 10 bases between them. The germline gives CDR1 MDHEN, CDR2 SYDVKM.

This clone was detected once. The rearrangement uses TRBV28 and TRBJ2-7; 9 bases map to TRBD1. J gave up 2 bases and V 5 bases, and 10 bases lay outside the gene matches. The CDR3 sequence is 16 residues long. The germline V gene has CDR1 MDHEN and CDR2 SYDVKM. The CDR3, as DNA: TGTGCCAGCAGTCAAAGAGTCGGGACAGGGACCTACGAGCAGTACTTC. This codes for CASSQRVGTGTYEQYF.